The present entry profiles one TCR beta chain with its context. Its antigen is as yet unknown. Germline CDR1 is SGHTA and CDR2 is FQGTGA. The CDR3 is made up of 15 amino acids. Trimming left V 2 bases short and J 2 bases short, with 11 bases between. This entry belongs to a study of cytomegalovirus exposure and HLA in healthy donors. About the study: Sequencing of approximately 190 million T cells in an earlier analysis found 95 million to 120 million unique TCR beta sequences. Study-level results: Most TCRs appeared rarely, but some public TCRs recurred in many donors. TRBV6-2, TRBV6-3 and some other V segments were excluded as indistinguishable.

The PCR employed 60 Vbeta primers together with 13 Jbeta primers. Profiling relied on immunoSEQ multiplex PCR, and the TCRdb table lists in-frame clones only, not all of them. The sample has 150,000 to 200,000 clones, around 80% seen once. Sequencing was performed on PBMCs. The TCR originated in a man in his late teens or twenties in good health and CMV-seronegative. This chain connects TRBV7-3 to TRBJ2-3; a weak D match, TRBD2 (6 bases). CDR3 protein: CASSLGGLITDTQYF. The CDR3 nucleotides are TGTGCCAGCAGCTTAGGGGGACTTATCACAGATACGCAGTATTTT.